Listed below are T cell receptor beta chains from one sample, sequenced in a study of beta chain features in type 1 diabetes. TCRdb's table, derived via immunoSEQ multiplex PCR, lists solely in-frame clones and lacks some. The sample carries a few hundred thousand clones, 8.5% to 10% recorded once. The sample consisted of central memory CD4+ T cells from blood. These receptors all come from a man aged 30-40 years with type 1 diabetes. Each CDR3 is given with its conserved first and last residue. The D gene is left open where the match is weak. Size is stated for part of the rows, as once, few or many counts, or as a class when the clone is expanded.

d_gene: TRBD1
len: 15
j_gene: TRBJ2-1
abundance: NA
v_gene: TRBV7-8
CDR3aa: CASSSGQGLGNEQFF
CDR3nt: TGTGCCAGCAGCTCGGGACAGGGCCTGGGGAATGAGCAGTTCTTC

d_gene: NA
len: 14
j_gene: TRBJ1-4
abundance: NA
v_gene: TRBV5-1
CDR3aa: CASSLGQGNEKLFF
CDR3nt: TGCGCCAGCAGCTTGGGGCAGGGAAATGAAAAACTGTTTTTT

d_gene: NA
len: 15
j_gene: TRBJ1-1
abundance: few
v_gene: TRBV6-6
CDR3aa: CASSYPPGEGTEAFF
CDR3nt: TGTGCCAGCAGTTACCCCCCAGGGGAAGGCACTGAAGCTTTCTTT

d_gene: TRBD1
len: 15
j_gene: TRBJ1-5
abundance: many
v_gene: TRBV28
CDR3aa: CASSSPDRVDQPQHF
CDR3nt: TGTGCCAGCAGTTCTCCGGACAGGGTGGATCAGCCCCAGCATTTT

d_gene: TRBD2
len: 14
j_gene: TRBJ2-3
abundance: few
v_gene: TRBV5-1
CDR3aa: CASSSSGSTDTQYF
CDR3nt: TGCGCCAGCAGTTCTAGCGGGAGCACAGATACGCAGTATTTT

d_gene: TRBD2
len: 16
j_gene: TRBJ2-3
abundance: few
v_gene: TRBV5-1
CDR3aa: CASSLGASGSRDTQYF
CDR3nt: TGCGCCAGCAGCTTGGGGGCTAGCGGGAGTCGGGATACGCAGTATTTT

d_gene: TRBD1
len: 14
j_gene: TRBJ1-1
abundance: few
v_gene: TRBV7-2
CDR3aa: CASSFYRGETEAFF
CDR3nt: TGTGCCAGCAGCTTTTACAGGGGAGAAACTGAAGCTTTCTTT

d_gene: NA
len: 16
j_gene: TRBJ1-5
abundance: many
v_gene: TRBV10-3
CDR3aa: CAISEGPRGGNQPQHF
CDR3nt: TGTGCCATCAGTGAAGGGCCCAGGGGAGGCAATCAGCCCCAGCATTTT

d_gene: NA
len: 14
j_gene: TRBJ2-3
abundance: NA
v_gene: TRBV5-1
CDR3aa: CASRVGPTTDTQYF
CDR3nt: TGCGCCAGCAGGGTCGGACCCACCACAGATACGCAGTATTTT

d_gene: NA
len: 13
j_gene: TRBJ1-2
abundance: NA
v_gene: TRBV27
CDR3aa: CASSLRQSYGYTF
CDR3nt: TGTGCCAGCAGTTTACGACAGTCCTATGGCTACACCTTC

d_gene: NA
len: 15
j_gene: TRBJ1-5
abundance: few
v_gene: TRBV9
CDR3aa: CASSPWTDSNQPQHF
CDR3nt: TGTGCCAGCAGCCCTTGGACAGATAGCAATCAGCCCCAGCATTTT

d_gene: TRBD2
len: 16
j_gene: TRBJ2-3
abundance: NA
v_gene: TRBV28
CDR3aa: CASSSYGRESTDTQYF
CDR3nt: TGTGCCAGCAGTTCCTACGGGAGGGAGAGCACAGATACGCAGTATTTT

d_gene: NA
len: 16
j_gene: TRBJ2-1
abundance: many
v_gene: TRBV7-2
CDR3aa: CASSLESDPSDDEQFF
CDR3nt: TGTGCCAGCAGCCTAGAGTCCGACCCTAGCGACGATGAGCAGTTCTTC

d_gene: NA
len: 13
j_gene: TRBJ2-3
abundance: few
v_gene: TRBV28
CDR3aa: CASSLAGGGTQYF
CDR3nt: TGTGCCAGCAGTTTGGCAGGGGGGGGTACGCAGTATTTT

d_gene: TRBD2
len: 16
j_gene: TRBJ2-1
abundance: NA
v_gene: TRBV28
CDR3aa: CASSSRTSGNYNEQFF
CDR3nt: TGTGCCAGCAGCTCAAGGACTAGCGGGAACTACAATGAGCAGTTCTTC

d_gene: NA
len: 16
j_gene: TRBJ1-1
abundance: few
v_gene: TRBV5-6
CDR3aa: CASTWMGEGPGREAFF
CDR3nt: TGTGCCAGCACCTGGATGGGTGAAGGGCCCGGAAGGGAAGCTTTCTTT

d_gene: NA
len: 14
j_gene: TRBJ1-5
abundance: few
v_gene: TRBV5-4
CDR3aa: CASSPTELNQPQHF
CDR3nt: TGTGCCAGCAGCCCCACGGAACTTAATCAGCCCCAGCATTTT

d_gene: NA
len: 16
j_gene: TRBJ1-2
abundance: NA
v_gene: TRBV28
CDR3aa: CASSLIGSPIYGGYTF
CDR3nt: TGTGCCAGCAGTTTAATCGGGTCCCCCATCTATGGTGGCTACACCTTC

d_gene: NA
len: 14
j_gene: TRBJ2-5
abundance: NA
v_gene: TRBV28
CDR3aa: CASSSDSGGETQYF
CDR3nt: TGTGCCAGCAGTTCCGACAGTGGGGGAGAGACCCAGTACTTC

d_gene: NA
len: 15
j_gene: TRBJ2-2
abundance: few
v_gene: TRBV7-3
CDR3aa: CASQRTRLTTGELFF
CDR3nt: TGTGCCAGTCAGAGGACGCGGCTTACAACCGGGGAGCTGTTTTTT

d_gene: NA
len: 15
j_gene: TRBJ1-2
abundance: NA
v_gene: TRBV7-2
CDR3aa: CASSFENRQGLGYTF
CDR3nt: TGTGCCAGCAGCTTTGAGAATAGGCAGGGGCTCGGCTACACCTTC

d_gene: NA
len: 15
j_gene: TRBJ2-4
abundance: NA
v_gene: TRBV19
CDR3aa: CASSFTDTAKNIQYF
CDR3nt: TGTGCCAGTAGTTTCACCGATACTGCCAAAAACATTCAGTACTTC

d_gene: TRBD1
len: 18
j_gene: TRBJ1-3
abundance: few
v_gene: TRBV14
CDR3aa: CASSQLGQGLSGGNTIYF
CDR3nt: TGTGCCAGCAGCCAACTGGGACAGGGCCTTTCGGGTGGAAACACCATATATTTT

d_gene: NA
len: 14
j_gene: TRBJ2-5
abundance: NA
v_gene: TRBV2
CDR3aa: CASSEDPYQETQYF
CDR3nt: TGTGCCAGCAGTGAAGACCCCTACCAAGAGACCCAGTACTTC

d_gene: TRBD1
len: 17
j_gene: TRBJ1-5
abundance: few
v_gene: TRBV5-5
CDR3aa: CASSLGSGTGGGQPQHF
CDR3nt: TGTGCCAGCAGCTTGGGCTCCGGGACAGGGGGCGGACAGCCCCAGCATTTT

d_gene: TRBD1
len: 14
j_gene: TRBJ1-2
abundance: few
v_gene: TRBV7-2
CDR3aa: CASSPRQGNYGYTF
CDR3nt: TGTGCCAGCAGCCCGCGACAGGGTAACTATGGCTACACCTTC

d_gene: NA
len: 18
j_gene: TRBJ2-3
abundance: NA
v_gene: TRBV7-2
CDR3aa: CASSLEGGRWGSTDTQYF
CDR3nt: TGTGCCAGCAGCTTAGAGGGGGGTAGGTGGGGTAGCACAGATACGCAGTATTTT

d_gene: NA
len: 12
j_gene: TRBJ2-7
abundance: NA
v_gene: TRBV10-1
CDR3aa: CASPAQPYEQYF
CDR3nt: TGCGCCAGCCCCGCGCAGCCCTACGAGCAGTACTTC

d_gene: NA
len: 17
j_gene: TRBJ1-2
abundance: NA
v_gene: TRBV30
CDR3aa: CAWSVYETDRLDYGYTF
CDR3nt: TGTGCCTGGAGTGTATATGAAACGGACCGCCTGGACTATGGCTACACCTTC

d_gene: NA
len: 13
j_gene: TRBJ2-5
abundance: NA
v_gene: TRBV6-5
CDR3aa: CASSYSHGETQYF
CDR3nt: TGTGCCAGCAGTTACTCCCATGGAGAGACCCAGTACTTC

d_gene: TRBD1
len: 12
j_gene: TRBJ1-1
abundance: few
v_gene: TRBV5-4
CDR3aa: CASSLTGGEAFF
CDR3nt: TGTGCCAGCAGCTTAACAGGGGGAGAAGCTTTCTTT

d_gene: NA
len: 12
j_gene: TRBJ1-2
abundance: NA
v_gene: TRBV18
CDR3aa: CASSPPSYGYTF
CDR3nt: TGTGCCAGCTCACCACCCAGCTATGGCTACACCTTC

d_gene: TRBD2
len: 16
j_gene: TRBJ2-1
abundance: few
v_gene: TRBV11-3
CDR3aa: CASSPRLAGVFNEQFF
CDR3nt: TGTGCCAGCAGCCCCAGACTAGCGGGGGTTTTCAATGAGCAGTTCTTC

d_gene: NA
len: 14
j_gene: TRBJ2-5
abundance: NA
v_gene: TRBV19
CDR3aa: CASSIVPGRETQYF
CDR3nt: TGTGCCAGTAGTATAGTGCCGGGACGGGAGACCCAGTACTTC

d_gene: NA
len: 15
j_gene: TRBJ1-4
abundance: NA
v_gene: TRBV7-2
CDR3aa: CASSGGQIANEKLFF
CDR3nt: TGTGCCAGCAGCGGAGGACAGATAGCTAATGAAAAACTGTTTTTT

d_gene: TRBD1
len: 15
j_gene: TRBJ2-3
abundance: few
v_gene: TRBV4-2
CDR3aa: CASSQGQGGADTQYF
CDR3nt: TGTGCCAGCAGCCAGGGACAGGGAGGGGCAGATACGCAGTATTTT

d_gene: TRBD1
len: 15
j_gene: TRBJ2-7
abundance: few
v_gene: TRBV2
CDR3aa: CASSEPGQGPYEQYF
CDR3nt: TGTGCCAGCAGTGAACCGGGACAGGGCCCCTACGAGCAGTACTTC

d_gene: NA
len: 11
j_gene: TRBJ2-5
abundance: NA
v_gene: TRBV29-1
CDR3aa: CSVVTAETQYF
CDR3nt: TGCAGCGTTGTGACCGCAGAGACCCAGTACTTC

d_gene: TRBD2
len: 14
j_gene: TRBJ2-1
abundance: few
v_gene: TRBV5-1
CDR3aa: CASSFQRDDNEQFF
CDR3nt: TGCGCCAGCAGCTTCCAGCGGGACGACAATGAGCAGTTCTTC

d_gene: TRBD2
len: 19
j_gene: TRBJ2-7
abundance: NA
v_gene: TRBV11-2
CDR3aa: CASSTNLAGGPRYSYEQYF
CDR3nt: TGTGCCAGCAGCACGAATCTAGCGGGAGGGCCTCGCTACTCCTACGAGCAGTACTTC